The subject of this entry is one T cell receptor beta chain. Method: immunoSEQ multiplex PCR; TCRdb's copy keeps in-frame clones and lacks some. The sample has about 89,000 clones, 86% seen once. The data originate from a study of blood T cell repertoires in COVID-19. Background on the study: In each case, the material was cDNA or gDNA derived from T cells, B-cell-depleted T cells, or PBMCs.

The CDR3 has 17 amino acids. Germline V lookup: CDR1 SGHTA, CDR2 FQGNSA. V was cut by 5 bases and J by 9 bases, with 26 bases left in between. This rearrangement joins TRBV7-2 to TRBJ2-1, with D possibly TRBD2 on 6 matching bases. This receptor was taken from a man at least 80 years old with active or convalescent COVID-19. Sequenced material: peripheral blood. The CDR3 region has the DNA TGTGCCAGCAGCCAGGAGCGGGCGGGACCACAGTTAGGTGAGCAGTTCTTC. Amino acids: CASSQERAGPQLGEQFF.